The T cell receptor beta chain described here comes from a study of blood T cells in healthy people across ages. A second PCR, run for about 7 to 11 cycles, used a sample-barcoded 5' primer plus a J-beta primer mix. Each cDNA molecule, via a template-switch adaptor with 12 random nucleotides, was tagged. TCRdb reprocessed the 5' RACE reads with MiXCR, giving one entry per CDR3 protein. The table includes about 800,000 distinct CDR3 sequences, 25% detected once. This clonotype was seen more than once but under ten times. Researchers isolated at least 7 million PBMCs per sample. The total RNA that was extracted per sample amounted to at least 5.5 micrograms. The CDR3 is 16 residues long. The V gene end was trimmed by 7 bases and the J gene end by 0 bases; junction bases not matched to a gene: 11. In germline, CDR1 is SEHNR, CDR2 FQNEAQ (reference sequence). Another study also made use of these data, one on T cells of mothers and their children. From that report: Overlap in related mother-child pairs always slightly exceeded unrelated pairs, never significantly.

The sequence was collected from a boy younger than 18 in good health. V and J are TRBV7-9 and TRBJ1-1; 7 nucleotides line up with TRBD1. The sample comprised blood. This chain's CDR3 is CASTEDRVRMNTEAFF. CDR3 nucleotides: TGTGCCAGCACCGAAGACAGGGTTCGTATGAACACTGAAGCTTTCTTT.